Below are 18 T cell receptor beta chains sequenced from a single sample in a study of Tregs in tolerant kidney transplant recipients. Sequenced by immunoSEQ multiplex PCR; TCRdb stores in-frame clones only, minus some. The table includes about 77,000 clones, nearly 98% detected once. Sequenced here: CD4+ T cells from blood, sampled before the transplant. These receptors originate from a human donor who received a combined kidney and bone marrow transplant.

V usage is TRBV7-2 and J usage is TRBJ2-5, with a weak D call TRBD1 (6 bases). V was cut by 1 base and J by 5 bases, with 11 bases left in between. The CDR3 spans 14 residues. CDR1 SGHTA and CDR2 FQGNSA come from the germline V gene. CDR3 DNA: TGTGCCAGCAGCTTAGTGAAGGGGGTGGAGACCCAGTACTTC. Translation gives CASSLVKGVETQYF.

The V and J genes are TRBV12-5 and TRBJ2-1, with 15 positions matching TRBD2. The V segment lost 11 bases and the J segment 6 bases; nucleotides outside the gene matches: 11. Germline lookup yields CDR1 LGHNT and CDR2 FRNRAP. The CDR3 has 16 residues. The CDR3 here is CAEGLAGGQRGNEQFF. The DNA of the CDR3 is TGTGCTGAGGGACTAGCGGGGGGACAAAGAGGCAATGAGCAGTTCTTC.

The chain employs TRBV30 and TRBJ1-5; weak D call: TRBD1 (5 bases). Trimming shortened V by 0 bases and J by 5 bases, and 8 bases separated the two germline ends. The CDR3 is made up of 13 amino acids. Germline-derived CDR1 and CDR2 are GTSNPN and SVGIG (reference sequence). The CDR3, as DNA: TGTGCCTGGAGTGTCGGAGGGGATCAGCCCCAGCATTTT. Protein: CAWSVGGDQPQHF.

V is TRBV11-2 and J is TRBJ2-3; 7 nucleotides agree with TRBD1. Losses at the gene ends were 5 bases for V and 0 bases for J; bases not matched to a gene: 8. The germline V gene has CDR1 SGHAT and CDR2 FQNNGV. The CDR3 totals 16 residues. The CDR3 bases are TGTGCCAGCAGCCGACACAGGGGCCAAAGCACAGATACGCAGTATTTT. Translating gives CASSRHRGQSTDTQYF.

The chain joins TRBV7-8 to TRBJ2-6, with a weak D call TRBD1 (6 bases). Trimming removed 5 bases from V and 1 base from J, with 12 bases in between. The CDR3 totals 16 residues. The germline gives CDR1 SGHVS, CDR2 FQNEAQ. The CDR3 loop is CASSHRGGSGANVLTF. Here the CDR3 DNA reads TGTGCCAGCAGCCATAGAGGGGGTTCTGGGGCCAACGTCCTGACTTTC. Drawing the rest from reference TRBV7-8 and TRBJ2-6, the complete variable domain is GAGVSQSPRYKVAKRGQDVALRCDPISGHVSLFWYQQALGQGPEFLTYFQNEAQLDKSGLPSDRFFAERPEGSVSTLKIQRTQQEDSAVYLCASSHRGGSGANVLTFGAGSRLTVL.

The rearrangement uses TRBV7-2 and TRBJ2-7; 7 bases match TRBD2. Losses at the gene ends were 2 bases for V and 2 bases for J; bases not matched to a gene: 9. The CDR3 runs 16 residues. The germline gives CDR1 SGHTA, CDR2 FQGNSA. The CDR3: CASSLYAAGETYEQYF. CDR3 nucleotide sequence: TGTGCCAGCAGCTTATATGCGGCGGGGGAGACCTACGAGCAGTACTTC.

This rearrangement joins TRBV5-4 to TRBJ2-3, with TRBD2 matching over 12 bases. CDR1 is SGHNT and CDR2 is YYREEE in the germline V gene (reference sequence). The CDR3 is made up of 18 amino acids. The ends lost 0 bases at V and 2 bases at J; junction bases unmatched: 7. CDR3 protein: CASSLGPGTSGSTDTQYF. CDR3 in DNA: TGTGCCAGCAGCTTGGGCCCAGGGACTAGCGGGTCCACAGATACGCAGTATTTT.

The chain links TRBV18 to TRBJ1-1; the D is unclear. This CDR3 comprises 14 residues. Trimming took 3 bases from V and 0 from J, leaving 8 bases between them. Germline CDR1 reads KGHSH; CDR2 reads LQKENI. Written as DNA, the CDR3 is TGTGCCAGCTCACCTACAGCCCTGAACACTGAAGCTTTCTTT. It is translated as CASSPTALNTEAFF.

The chain couples TRBV27 to TRBJ2-1, with 12 bases matching TRBD2. The V gene's germline CDR1 is MNHEY and CDR2 SMNVEV (reference sequence). V lost 2 bases, J lost 7 bases, and 9 bases stayed unmatched. CDR3 length equals 17 residues. DNA for the CDR3: TGTGCCAGCAGTTTACCCCTTGCTAGCGGGAGGGGTAATGAGCAGTTCTTC. Translation: CASSLPLASGRGNEQFF.

The chain couples TRBV18 to TRBJ2-7; a weak D match, TRBD1 (6 bases). This CDR3 has 14 residues. The V end lost 4 bases, the J end lost 7 bases, and 17 bases lay between the germline ends. Germline CDR1 KGHSH, CDR2 LQKENI. CDR3 region: CASSQRDTTREQYF. The CDR3 DNA is TGTGCCAGCTCACAACGGGACACTACAAGGGAGCAGTACTTC.

The chain uses TRBV6-5 and TRBJ2-2; D is perhaps TRBD1 (5 bases). The CDR3 loop spans 13 amino acids. The germline V gene has CDR1 MNHEY and CDR2 SVGAGI. The ends were cut back, 9 bases at V and 2 bases at J, with 10 bases in the middle. CDR3: CASLQGNTGELFF. Here the CDR3 DNA reads TGTGCCAGTCTGCAGGGTAACACCGGGGAGCTGTTTTTT.

The chain couples TRBV19 to TRBJ2-4; 11 bases match TRBD1. V lost 2 bases and J lost 1; bases outside the gene matches: 10. Germline V gene data show CDR1 as LNHDA and CDR2 as SQIVND (reference sequence). The CDR3 has 19 residues. The CDR3, as DNA: TGTGCCAGTAGTATATTTAGGACAGGGGGCGTTTTTGCCAAAAACATTCAGTACTTC. Residues: CASSIFRTGGVFAKNIQYF. The complete variable domain, with remaining parts taken from reference TRBV19 and TRBJ2-4, reads DGGITQSPKYLFRKEGQNVTLSCEQNLNHDAMYWYRQDPGQGLRLIYYSQIVNDFQKGDIAEGYSVSREKKESFPLTVTSAQKNPTAFYLCASSIFRTGGVFAKNIQYFGAGTRLSVL.

The chain is built from TRBV5-1 and TRBJ2-5, with 7 nucleotides matching TRBD2. Trimming cost V 3 bases and J 1 base; bases outside gene matches: 9. The germline CDR1 and CDR2 sequences are SGHRS and YFSETQ. The CDR3 has 16 residues. For the CDR3, the DNA is TGCGCCAGCAGCTGGAGCGGGGCGAGAGGCCAAGAGACCCAGTACTTC. This codes for CASSWSGARGQETQYF. Based on the CDR3 plus reference TRBV5-1 and TRBJ2-5, the full variable domain is KAGVTQTPRYLIKTRGQQVTLSCSPISGHRSVSWYQQTPGQGLQFLFEYFSETQRNKGNFPGRFSGRQFSNSRSEMNVSTLELGDSALYLCASSWSGARGQETQYFGPGTRLLVL.

The chain couples TRBV7-2 to TRBJ1-1, with D possibly TRBD1 on 5 matching bases. Trimming took off 3 bases at V and 3 bases at J, with 8 bases between the two ends. In germline, CDR1 is SGHTA, CDR2 FQGNSA. This CDR3 is 13 amino acids long. The CDR3 nucleotides are TGTGCCAGCAGCTTTGACAGTGACACTGAAGCTTTCTTT. This encodes CASSFDSDTEAFF.

The chain has TRBV30 and TRBJ2-2, with 7 bases matching TRBD2. V gave up 0 bases and J gave up 6 bases; unmatched junction bases: 4. Germline V CDR1 and CDR2: GTSNPN, SVGIG (reference sequence). The length of the CDR3 is 14 residues. The CDR3 DNA reads as TGTGCCTGGAGTGTATTTCGGGGGGCCGGGGAGCTGTTTTTT. Residues: CAWSVFRGAGELFF. The complete variable domain, with remaining parts taken from reference TRBV30 and TRBJ2-2, reads SQTIHQWPATLVQPVGSPLSLECTVEGTSNPNLYWYRQAAGRGLQLLFYSVGIGQISSEVPQNLSASRPQDRQFILSSKKLLLSDSGFYLCAWSVFRGAGELFFGEGSRLTVL.

This chain uses TRBV6-6 with TRBJ2-7; TRBD2 aligns across 9 bases. The V gene end was trimmed by 5 bases and the J gene end by 2 bases; junction bases not matched to a gene: 1. The germline V gene encodes CDR1 MNHNY and CDR2 SVGAGI (reference sequence). There are 13 residues in the CDR3. CDR3 in DNA: TGTGCCAGCAGTAGGACTAGCGCCTACGAGCAGTACTTC. It codes for CASSRTSAYEQYF.

The rearrangement uses TRBV18 and TRBJ1-2; TRBD1 might be the D (6 bases). CDR3 length equals 18 residues. Per germline, CDR1 KGHSH and CDR2 LQKENI. V shed 5 bases and J shed 6 bases, with 28 bases lying between them. The CDR3 DNA is TGTGCCAGCTCAGAAAACACAGGTAAGTGTACAGGGTTTGATGGCTACACCTTC. This codes for CASSENTGKCTGFDGYTF.

The chain recombines TRBV6-5 with TRBJ2-7, with 7 bases matching TRBD2. The CDR3 runs to 12 residues. Germline CDR1 reads MNHEY; CDR2 reads SVGAGI. CDR3 in DNA: TGTGTTACCCGCGGGGGCTCCTACGAGCAGTACTTC. Its translation: CVTRGGSYEQYF.